The present entry profiles one TCR beta chain with its context. Its cognate antigen is unknown. The data stem from a study of T cells in Graves' hyperthyroidism and ophthalmopathy. General study points: Most expanded thyroid clonotypes above 0.001 also appeared in blood. From stable hyperthyroidism, ophthalmopathy was set apart by a 13 V-J model. A median around 6.8 months before onset, the model predicted ophthalmopathy.

Trimming pared 3 bases from V and 11 bases from J, leaving 25 bases between. Germline V lookup: CDR1 SQVTM, CDR2 ANQGSEA. This CDR3 contains 15 residues. TCR beta CDR3 sequences were amplified from RNA transcripts. Researchers ran a first-round RT-PCR on the TCR CDR3 using the HTBI primer set. In TCRdb, the multiplex PCR reads were re-called with MiXCR into one record per CDR3 protein. The sample has 450,000 to 700,000 distinct CDR3 sequences, 46% seen once. Uncontrolled infections, other autoimmune diseases, pregnancy or lactation led to exclusion of patients. The rearrangement joins TRBV29-1 to TRBJ1-1; a weak D match, TRBD1 (5 bases). The TCR originated in an adult woman with Graves' disease, either hyperthyroidism or ophthalmopathy (not recorded which). Specimen: peripheral blood or thyroid tissue (not recorded which). The CDR3 nucleotides read TGCAGCGTTGAGGTTCAGGGAGCTTTCGGCCGTCTCGCTTTCTTT. It yields the protein CSVEVQGAFGRLAFF.